This T cell receptor (beta chain) was retrieved from a study of OX40 agonist ivuxolimab in advanced cancers. In the study overall: Ivuxolimab is an agonistic anti-OX40 (CD134) antibody, and patients were treated with it. General study findings and limits: Expansion of clones was among the lowest in partial responders at 0.1-3.0 mg/kg. Relative to CD4+, CD8+ T cells held more expanded clones on average.

Regarding this clone: Its specificity is unknown.

The CDR3 covers 11 residues. The germline V and J ends were trimmed by 3 bases and 12 bases, with 12 bases remaining between them. Germline V gene sequence: CDR1 DFQATT, CDR2 SNEGSKA (reference sequence). Clones were read by immunoSEQ multiplex PCR, and TCRdb kept only the in-frame ones, dropping some. Among about 74,000 clones listed, less than 90% were seen once. This rearrangement joins TRBV20-1 to TRBJ2-1; D gene uncertain. The source material was CD4+ or CD8+ T cells sorted from blood, sampled in a trial of the OX40 agonist ivuxolimab. This clonotype originated in an adult with an advanced solid tumor such as melanoma, head and neck, liver or kidney cancer. As DNA, the CDR3 is TGCAGTGCTAGGTCCCTCACCGGGCAGTTCTTC. It encodes CSARSLTGQFF.